The T cell receptor beta chain under discussion was sequenced for a study of T cell responses to AZD1222 COVID-19 vaccine. Whole-study context: The study pooled second doses at about 4 or about 12 weeks. Study-wide points: Spike-specific TCRs gained breadth and depth after people received two AZD1222 doses. Nearly half of the spike-specific TCRs reportedly recognize variant regions that carry no mutations. Clonal diversity may have been underestimated in mostly white British donors.

Note on this clone: The antigen is not known.

J lost 5 bases, V lost 2 bases, and 9 bases had no gene match. The CDR3 consists of 15 residues. Germline values: CDR1 SGHNT, CDR2 YYREEE (reference sequence). TCRdb's table, derived via immunoSEQ multiplex PCR, lists solely in-frame clones and lacks some. The sample lists about 120,000 clones; 85% to 95% were seen once. The clonotype was recovered from an adult in good health. This specimen consisted of peripheral blood, obtained on day 0 of AZD1222 vaccination. The gene calls are TRBV5-4 and TRBJ1-2, with 7 bases lining up with TRBD1. CDR3 nucleotides: TGTGCCAGCAGCTTCATTCCGGGACAGAGTTATGGCTACACCTTC. It codes for CASSFIPGQSYGYTF.